Presented here are 21 T cell receptor beta chains from one specimen sequenced in a study of cytomegalovirus exposure and HLA in healthy donors. PCR was performed using 60 Vbeta and 13 Jbeta primers. TCRdb keeps only in-frame clones here, not all; method: immunoSEQ multiplex PCR. The sample has about 78,000 clones; 60% to 75% are singletons. Sequences were obtained from PBMCs. The receptors were sampled from a woman in her forties in good health and CMV-seropositive.

The chain carries TRBV4-1 and TRBJ2-7; D is possibly TRBD1 (6 bases). In germline, CDR1 is MGHRA, CDR2 YSYEKL. There are 14 residues in the CDR3. The V and J ends lost 3 bases and 0 bases respectively, with 9 bases between them. CDR3 sequence: CASSQGANSYEQYF. The CDR3 nucleotides are TGCGCCAGCAGCCAGGGGGCGAACTCCTACGAGCAGTACTTC.

The chain couples TRBV6-1 to TRBJ1-1, with no clear D. This CDR3 contains 13 residues. Per the germline V gene, CDR1 is MNHNS and CDR2 is SASEGT. V shed 7 bases and J shed 0 bases, with 9 bases lying between them. The DNA of the CDR3 is TGTGCCAGCATTAAGTCGGTGAACACTGAAGCTTTCTTT. Its protein product is CASIKSVNTEAFF.

J is TRBJ2-2 and V is TRBV18; D is uncertain. There are 14 residues in the CDR3. V was pared by 3 bases and J by 3 bases, with 8 bases between. The germline V gene has CDR1 KGHSH and CDR2 LQKENI. The CDR3 sequence: CASSPVTDTGELFF. The CDR3 DNA reads TGTGCCAGCTCACCGGTCACTGACACCGGGGAGCTGTTTTTT.

The rearrangement joins TRBV6-6 to TRBJ2-7; TRBD1 agrees at 7 bases. After removal of 7 bases from V and 5 bases from J, the junction contained 14 bases not matched to a gene. CDR1 and CDR2 from the germline V gene are MNHNY and SVGAGI (reference sequence). CDR3 length: 15 amino acids. CDR3 loop: CASNSRQGPHNEQYF. CDR3 bases: TGTGCCAGCAATTCACGACAGGGCCCCCATAACGAGCAGTACTTC.

The chain couples TRBV30 to TRBJ2-1; 11 bases match TRBD1. Trimming removed 5 bases from V and 7 bases from J; junction bases left unmatched: 4. The germline gives CDR1 GTSNPN, CDR2 SVGIG (reference sequence). The CDR3 consists of 13 residues. The CDR3 reads CAWDGDRGNEQFF. The CDR3 DNA follows: TGTGCCTGGGACGGGGACAGGGGGAATGAGCAGTTCTTC.

The rearrangement uses TRBV15 and TRBJ2-2, with D perhaps matching TRBD2 (6 bases). Trimming stripped 4 bases from V and 5 bases from J, with 14 bases between. The CDR3 totals 15 residues. The germline gives CDR1 LNHNV, CDR2 YYDKDF (reference sequence). CDR3 sequence: CATSTKGGFTGELFF. CDR3 nucleotides: TGTGCCACCAGCACTAAAGGAGGGTTTACCGGGGAGCTGTTTTTT.

Concerning this clone itself: Relative to the germline gene, one junction end is altered; a read error may explain this. This chain links TRBV7-2 with TRBJ1-1; D gene uncertain. The length of the CDR3 is 12 residues. Germline V gene lookup returns CDR1 SGHTA and CDR2 FQGNSA. The chain's CDR3 is CASSPRSPLVIF. CDR3 bases: TGTGCCAGCAGCCCGCGTTCCCCGTTGGTAATATTT.

The CDR3 protein is CASSLAGGNQPQHF. CDR3 DNA sequence: TGTGCCAGCAGCTTGGCAGGGGGCAATCAGCCCCAGCATTTT. This chain links TRBV7-2 with TRBJ1-5, with D maybe TRBD1 (6 bases). The CDR3 consists of 14 residues. V was shortened by 3 bases and J by 2 bases, with 8 bases between the two germline ends. The germline CDR1 and CDR2 sequences are SGHTA and FQGNSA.

The gene calls are TRBV12-5 and TRBJ1-1; 7 nucleotides agree with TRBD1. Germline CDR1 is LGHNT and CDR2 is FRNRAP. CDR3 length: 16 residues. The V gene end was trimmed by 0 bases and the J gene end by 5 bases; junction bases not matched to a gene: 9. The CDR3 reads CASGLVVSGGSTEAFF. The DNA of the CDR3 is TGTGCTAGTGGTTTGGTAGTGTCAGGGGGATCGACTGAAGCTTTCTTT.

CDR3 loop: CASSRGGARETQYF. As DNA, the CDR3 is TGTGCCAGCTCCCGCGGGGGGGCCAGAGAGACCCAGTACTTC. V usage is TRBV9 and J usage is TRBJ2-5; 9 positions match TRBD2. CDR3 size: 14 residues. The germline V gene encodes CDR1 SGDLS and CDR2 YYNGEE. After removal of 7 bases from V and 4 bases from J, the junction contained 8 bases not matched to a gene.

The chain links TRBV19 to TRBJ2-3; TRBD1 aligns across 8 bases. The ends lost 6 bases at V and 3 bases at J; junction bases unmatched: 5. This CDR3 spans 14 amino acids. From germline, CDR1 is LNHDA and CDR2 SQIVND (reference sequence). CDR3 coding DNA: TGTGCCAGTAGGAAGACAGGGGCAACAGATACGCAGTATTTT. Translation gives CASRKTGATDTQYF.

V and J are TRBV5-4 and TRBJ1-4; possible D gene TRBD1, 5 bases. CDR3 length: 15 residues. Germline V gene data show CDR1 as SGHNT and CDR2 as YYREEE (reference sequence). Trimming took 2 bases from V and 1 from J, leaving 9 bases between them. DNA of the CDR3: TGTGCCAGCAGCTTTGGGGGGGGAACTAATGAAAAACTGTTTTTT. Translation gives CASSFGGGTNEKLFF.

This clone occurred a few times. This rearrangement joins TRBV30 to TRBJ1-1; D is unresolved. From germline, CDR1 is GTSNPN and CDR2 SVGIG (reference sequence). V was cut by 4 bases and J by 1 base, with 10 bases left in between. This CDR3 region has 13 residues. CDR3 residues: CAWMMHKNTEAFF. The CDR3 region has the DNA TGTGCCTGGATGATGCACAAGAACACTGAAGCTTTCTTT.

The rearrangement uses TRBV6-1 and TRBJ1-1, with D hard to call. With 1 base removed from V and 2 bases from J, the gap between germline ends came to 11 bases. This CDR3 is 15 amino acids long. The germline gives CDR1 MNHNS, CDR2 SASEGT. The CDR3 is CASSEVSGGNTEAFF. CDR3 nucleotide sequence: TGTGCCAGCAGTGAAGTTTCGGGAGGTAACACTGAAGCTTTCTTT.

This clone has a handful of counts. The chain recombines TRBV5-4 with TRBJ2-7, with 8 positions matching TRBD1. From germline, CDR1 is SGHNT and CDR2 YYREEE (reference sequence). The V gene end was trimmed by 4 bases and the J gene end by 3 bases; junction bases not matched to a gene: 9. The CDR3 has 15 residues. The DNA for the CDR3 is TGTGCCAGCAGCCCCGCCGGGACAGGCCACTACGAGCAGTACTTC. Its translation: CASSPAGTGHYEQYF.

V usage is TRBV11-2 and J usage is TRBJ1-4; 7 bases align to TRBD1. The germline V gene encodes CDR1 SGHAT and CDR2 FQNNGV. V shed 5 bases, J shed 6 bases, and the junction held 3 bases outside the gene matches. CDR3 length: 13 residues. CDR3 nucleotide sequence: TGTGCCAGCAGCGTCCAGGGGGATGAAAAACTGTTTTTT. This sequence encodes CASSVQGDEKLFF. Full variable domain (remainder filled in from reference TRBV11-2 and TRBJ1-4): EAGVAQSPRYKIIEKRQSVAFWCNPISGHATLYWYQQILGQGPKLLIQFQNNGVVDDSQLPKDRFSAERLKGVDSTLKIQPAKLEDSAVYLCASSVQGDEKLFFGSGTQLSVL.

The CDR3 is CASSNILNTEAFF. DNA of the CDR3: TGTGCCAGCAGCAACATCTTAAACACTGAAGCTTTCTTT. The chain uses TRBV2 and TRBJ1-1, with D unresolved. V gave up 6 bases and J gave up 2 bases, with 10 bases separating them. CDR1 and CDR2 from the germline V gene are SNHLY and FYNNEI. The CDR3 has 13 residues.

A few counts support this clone. Given the absence of the conserved phenylalanine or tryptophan at the CDR3 end, a read error is likely. V is TRBV28 and J is TRBJ1-2; 8 bases match TRBD1. Trimming removed 5 bases from V and 0 bases from J; junction bases left unmatched: 5. Germline CDR1 reads MDHEN; CDR2 reads SYDVKM. This CDR3 is built from 15 residues. The CDR3 DNA reads as TGTGCCAGCAGTCTCCCGACAGGGGCTAACTATGGCTACACCCTC. Residues: CASSLPTGANYGYTL.

The genes are TRBV27 and TRBJ2-7; 11 bases are shared with TRBD1. The germline CDR1 and CDR2 sequences are MNHEY and SMNVEV (reference sequence). The junction had 8 bases not matched to a gene; V was cut back by 7 bases and J by 3 bases. The CDR3 extends over 15 amino acids. The CDR3: CASNPGTGGRYEQYF. CDR3 sequence (DNA): TGTGCCAGCAACCCCGGGACAGGGGGTCGCTACGAGCAGTACTTC.

This clone was observed a few times. The V and J genes are TRBV2 and TRBJ2-3, with 14 bases fitting TRBD2. J was trimmed by 6 bases and V by 8 bases; bases with no gene match: 4. Germline V gene data show CDR1 as SNHLY and CDR2 as FYNNEI. This CDR3 is 14 amino acids long. The CDR3 spells CASGLAGGEDTQYF. CDR3 nucleotides: TGTGCCAGCGGACTAGCGGGAGGAGAGGATACGCAGTATTTT.

The CDR3 reads CASSYNPTATNEKLFF. DNA for the CDR3: TGTGCCAGCAGTTACAACCCGACTGCAACTAATGAAAAACTGTTTTTT. The chain combines TRBV6-5 with TRBJ1-4; D unclear. This CDR3 has 16 amino acids. Trimming took off 2 bases at V and 0 bases at J, with 10 bases between the two ends. CDR1 and CDR2 (germline): MNHEY, SVGAGI.